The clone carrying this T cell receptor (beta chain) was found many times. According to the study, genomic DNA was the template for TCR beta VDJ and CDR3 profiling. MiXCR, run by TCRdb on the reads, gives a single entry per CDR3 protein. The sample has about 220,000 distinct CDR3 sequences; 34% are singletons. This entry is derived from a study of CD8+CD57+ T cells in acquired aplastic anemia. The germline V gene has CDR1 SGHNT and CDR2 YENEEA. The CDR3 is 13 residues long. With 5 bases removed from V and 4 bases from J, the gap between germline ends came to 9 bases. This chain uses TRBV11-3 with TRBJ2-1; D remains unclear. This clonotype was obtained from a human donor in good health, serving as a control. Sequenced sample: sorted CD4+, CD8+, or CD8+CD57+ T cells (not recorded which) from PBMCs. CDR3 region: CASSPDIYNEQFF. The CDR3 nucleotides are TGTGCCAGCAGCCCCGACATTTACAATGAGCAGTTCTTC.